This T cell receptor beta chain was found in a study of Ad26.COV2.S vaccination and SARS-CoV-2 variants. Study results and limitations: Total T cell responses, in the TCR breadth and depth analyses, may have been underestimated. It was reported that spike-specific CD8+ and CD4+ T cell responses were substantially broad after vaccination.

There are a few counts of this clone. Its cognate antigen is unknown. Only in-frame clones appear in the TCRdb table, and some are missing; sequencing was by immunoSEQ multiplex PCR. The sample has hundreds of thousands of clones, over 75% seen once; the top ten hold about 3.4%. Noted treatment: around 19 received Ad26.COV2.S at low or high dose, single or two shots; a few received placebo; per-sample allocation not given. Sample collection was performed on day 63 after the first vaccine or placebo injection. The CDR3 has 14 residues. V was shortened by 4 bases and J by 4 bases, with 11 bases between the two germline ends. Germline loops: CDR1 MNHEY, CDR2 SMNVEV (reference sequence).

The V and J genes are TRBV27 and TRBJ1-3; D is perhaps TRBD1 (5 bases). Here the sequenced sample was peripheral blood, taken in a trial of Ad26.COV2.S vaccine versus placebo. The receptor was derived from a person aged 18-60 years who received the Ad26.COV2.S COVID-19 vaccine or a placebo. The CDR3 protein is CASSSTVAGNTIYF. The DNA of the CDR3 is TGTGCCAGCAGTTCGACAGTAGCCGGAAACACCATATATTTT.